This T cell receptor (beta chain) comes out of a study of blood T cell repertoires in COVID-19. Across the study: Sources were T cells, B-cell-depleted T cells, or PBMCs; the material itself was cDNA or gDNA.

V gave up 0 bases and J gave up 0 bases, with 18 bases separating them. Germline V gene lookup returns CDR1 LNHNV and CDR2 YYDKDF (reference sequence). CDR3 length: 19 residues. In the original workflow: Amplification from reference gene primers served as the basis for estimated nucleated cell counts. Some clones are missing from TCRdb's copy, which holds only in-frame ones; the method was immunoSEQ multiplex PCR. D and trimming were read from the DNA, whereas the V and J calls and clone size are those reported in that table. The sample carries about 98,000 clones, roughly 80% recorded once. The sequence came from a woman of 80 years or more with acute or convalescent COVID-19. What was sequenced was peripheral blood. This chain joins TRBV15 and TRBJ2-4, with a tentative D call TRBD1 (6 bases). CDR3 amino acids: CATSREEGTLTLAKNIQYF. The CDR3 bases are TGTGCCACCAGCAGAGAGGAAGGGACACTAACACTAGCCAAAAACATTCAGTACTTC.